The present T cell receptor (beta chain) was sequenced within a study of blood T cell repertoires in COVID-19. Whole-study context: Samples came from the United States, Italy and Spain, spanning acute and convalescent COVID-19. Sources were T cells, B-cell-depleted T cells, or PBMCs; the material itself was cDNA or gDNA.

The germline CDR1 and CDR2 sequences are SGDLS and YYNGEE. V was pared by 6 bases and J by 4 bases, with 8 bases of the junction left unmatched. The CDR3 has 15 residues. Authors' processing steps: How many nucleated cells were present was estimated from reference gene primer amplification. Profiled with immunoSEQ multiplex PCR; TCRdb holds only in-frame clones, not every one. From that table come the V and J calls and clone size; the DNA was used to work out D and trimming. The sample records 55,000 to 75,000 clones, around 86% being singletons. The clonotype originates from a human donor with active COVID-19. The donor label of this sample is uncertain. Sequencing input: peripheral blood. V usage is TRBV9 and J usage is TRBJ2-2; the match to TRBD1 covers 8 bases. The CDR3 bases are TGTGCCAGCACCGACAGGGGTAGTCTCACCGGGGAGCTGTTTTTT. It translates to CASTDRGSLTGELFF.